These T cell receptor beta chains were read from a single sample in a study of blood T cell repertoires in COVID-19. Only in-frame clones appear in the TCRdb table, and some are missing; sequencing was by immunoSEQ multiplex PCR. The sample consists of hundreds of thousands of clones, around 89% of them appearing once. The sequenced material came from peripheral blood. The receptors were gathered from a woman aged 25 to 39 with COVID-19, enrolled during active disease. CDR3s include the opening cysteine and the closing phenylalanine or tryptophan.

>TRBJ1-4|TRBV4-1
CASSQDSSTNEKLFF
>TRBJ2-3|TRBV18
CASSSTGPTDTQYF
>TRBJ2-3|TRBV9
CASSVSGDTQYF
>TRBJ1-2|TRBV29-1
CSVDRQLSLNYGYTF
>TRBJ1-4|TRBV7-6
CASSPSAITNEKLFF
>TRBJ2-2|TRBV19
CASQGGVITGELFF
>TRBJ2-7|TRBV28
CASIGRAYEQYF
>TRBJ1-1|TRBV10-3
CATQIRTGDANTEAFF
>TRBJ1-4|TRBV28
CASSLGRGRISEKLFF
>TRBJ2-3|TRBV20-1
CSARGRDTQYF
>TRBJ2-1|TRBV24-1
CATSASDRGDSNEQFF
>TRBJ2-2|TRBV3-1/TRBV3-2
CASSQGRDSIYTGELFF
>TRBJ1-1|TRBV28
CASTLDGDRGRTEAFF
>TRBJ2-7|TRBV5-1
CASSLEPGLRREQYF
>TRBJ2-5|TRBV2
CASSALEGTQYF
>TRBJ1-2|TRBV28
CASSLVSLERGYTF
>TRBJ1-2|TRBV12-3/TRBV12-4
CASSHRQGRGYTF
>TRBJ2-2|TRBV24-1
CATSDSRSTGVHSTGELFF
>TRBJ2-4|TRBV12-3/TRBV12-4
CASSSPLSGIQYF
>TRBJ1-4|TRBV19
CASSSGTGPNEKLFF
>TRBJ2-7|TRBV5-1
CASSLNRVEQYF
>TRBJ2-1|TRBV27
CASSNSGRLIHNEQFF
>TRBJ2-5|TRBV15
CATSRIRGRGQTQYF
>TRBJ2-7|TRBV28
CASSLVAYEQYF
>TRBJ2-1|TRBV25-1
CASSEYIRLAGGHNEQFF